Shown below are 25 T cell receptor beta chains from a single sample sequenced in a study of cytomegalovirus exposure and HLA in healthy donors. In the PCR, 60 Vbeta and 13 Jbeta primers were used. Measured with immunoSEQ multiplex PCR; TCRdb has only the in-frame clones, and not every one. The table records about 130,000 clones, roughly 83% of them present only once. What was sequenced was PBMCs. Receptors originate from a girl aged 2-10 years in good health and CMV-seronegative.

V and J are TRBV25-1 and TRBJ2-1; perhaps TRBD1 as D (5 bases). Germline CDR1 reads MGHDK; CDR2 reads SYGVNS. The V end lost 4 bases, the J end lost 2 bases, and 6 bases lay between the germline ends. The CDR3 runs 13 residues. CDR3 amino acids: CASSVDTYNEQFF. CDR3 nucleotide sequence: TGTGCCAGCAGTGTGGACACCTACAATGAGCAGTTCTTC. Full variable domain (remainder filled in from reference TRBV25-1 and TRBJ2-1): EADIYQTPRYLVIGTGKKITLECSQTMGHDKMYWYQQDPGMELHLIHYSYGVNSTEKGDLSSESTVSRIRTEHFPLTLESARPSHTSQYLCASSVDTYNEQFFGPGTRLTVL.

The chain combines TRBV4-3 with TRBJ2-7; 8 nucleotides align to TRBD2. Germline V gives CDR1 LGHNA, CDR2 YSLEER. The ends lost 0 bases at V and 0 bases at J; junction bases unmatched: 4. The CDR3 spans 16 residues. CDR3 residues: CASSQDVGGVSYEQYF. The CDR3 region has the DNA TGCGCCAGCAGCCAAGATGTCGGGGGGGTCTCCTACGAGCAGTACTTC.

V gene TRBV9 combines with J gene TRBJ2-6; D is possibly TRBD2 (5 bases). CDR1 is SGDLS, CDR2 YYNGEE, per germline. The CDR3 contains 15 residues. The V end lost 5 bases, the J end lost 3 bases, and 12 bases lay between the germline ends. The CDR3 reads CASRGAMYGANVLTF. The CDR3 nucleotides are TGTGCCAGCAGGGGAGCAATGTATGGGGCCAACGTCCTGACTTTC.

In its sample, this clone was seen a few times. This chain connects TRBV7-3 to TRBJ1-1, with 10 bases that match TRBD1. The CDR3 has 15 residues. The ends lost 3 bases at V and 0 bases at J; junction bases unmatched: 1. Per germline, CDR1 SGHTA and CDR2 FQGTGA. This chain's CDR3 is CASSLDRGMNTEAFF. In DNA, the CDR3 is TGTGCCAGCAGCTTGGACAGGGGGATGAACACTGAAGCTTTCTTT.

The rearrangement joins TRBV6-6 to TRBJ1-2; TRBD1 is a possible D gene (6 bases). Trimming cost V 2 bases and J 4 bases, with 14 bases left between them. The CDR3 sequence is 15 residues long. The germline V gene has CDR1 MNHNY and CDR2 SVGAGI (reference sequence). The CDR3 protein is CASSYPMDSLYGYTF. In nucleotides, the CDR3 is TGTGCCAGCAGTTACCCTATGGACAGCCTCTATGGCTACACCTTC.

The V call is TRBV4-1, the J call TRBJ1-2; 9 bases fit TRBD1. Per the germline V gene, CDR1 is MGHRA and CDR2 is YSYEKL. After removal of 1 base from V and 4 bases from J, the junction contained 1 base not matched to a gene. The CDR3 runs 14 residues. The CDR3 reads CASSQATGGYGYTF. The DNA of the CDR3 is TGCGCCAGCAGCCAAGCGACAGGGGGCTATGGCTACACCTTC.

Of note for this clone: The junction differs from germline at one of its ends, possibly a read error. The chain has TRBV6-6 and TRBJ1-2; no clear D gene. The CDR3 loop spans 15 amino acids. Per the germline V gene, CDR1 is MNHNY and CDR2 is SVGAGI (reference sequence). CDR3 sequence: CASSYSERLNYGYAF. The CDR3 DNA follows: TGTGCCAGCAGTTACTCGGAAAGATTAAACTATGGCTACGCCTTC.

V usage is TRBV30 and J usage is TRBJ1-1; D gene ambiguous. Looked up from germline, CDR1 is GTSNPN and CDR2 is SVGIG (reference sequence). Trimming left V 0 bases short and J 5 bases short, with 10 bases between. The CDR3 spans 13 residues. The CDR3 here is CAWSVNGWTEAFF. For the CDR3, the DNA is TGTGCCTGGAGTGTAAACGGGTGGACTGAAGCTTTCTTT.

This clone occurred once. V usage is TRBV11-2 and J usage is TRBJ2-7, with 9 bases that match TRBD1. The germline gives CDR1 SGHAT, CDR2 FQNNGV. Trimming cost V 1 base and J 2 bases; bases outside gene matches: 3. The CDR3 extends over 15 amino acids. The CDR3 sequence is CASSLGRDRAYEQYF. In DNA form, the CDR3 reads TGTGCCAGCAGCTTAGGCCGGGACAGGGCCTACGAGCAGTACTTC.

In DNA, the CDR3 is TGTGCCAGCAGGGCTGCGGGGGGGACGAGCTCTGGAAACACCATATATTTT. Translation gives CASRAAGGTSSGNTIYF. The genes are TRBV25-1 and TRBJ1-3; the D gene is possibly TRBD1 (5 bases). With 6 bases removed from V and 0 bases from J, the gap between germline ends came to 18 bases. This CDR3 region has 17 residues. The germline gives CDR1 MGHDK, CDR2 SYGVNS.

The CDR3, as DNA: TGCGCCAGCAGCCTGGATCAAGGACAGCCTTATAGCAATCAGCCCCAGCATTTT. It yields the protein CASSLDQGQPYSNQPQHF. The rearrangement uses TRBV4-3 and TRBJ1-5; maybe TRBD1 (6 bases). The CDR3 covers 18 residues. With 4 bases removed from V and 0 bases from J, the gap between germline ends came to 19 bases. Germline V CDR1 and CDR2: LGHNA, YSLEER.

This chain connects TRBV5-4 to TRBJ2-7; D not resolved. The CDR3 extends over 11 amino acids. CDR1 is SGHNT, CDR2 YYREEE, per germline (reference sequence). Trimming removed 4 bases from V and 2 bases from J, with 4 bases in between. The CDR3 is CASSTPYEQYF. The CDR3 nucleotides are TGTGCCAGCAGCACACCCTACGAGCAGTACTTC. Filled out from reference TRBV5-4 and TRBJ2-7, the complete variable domain reads ETGVTQSPTHLIKTRGQQVTLRCSSQSGHNTVSWYQQALGQGPQFIFQYYREEENGRGNFPPRFSGLQFPNYSSELNVNALELDDSALYLCASSTPYEQYFGPGTRLTVT.

The chain has TRBV19 and TRBJ1-1, with D uncertain. In germline, CDR1 is LNHDA, CDR2 SQIVND (reference sequence). Trimming pared 3 bases from V and 4 bases from J, leaving 9 bases between. CDR3 length equals 13 residues. The CDR3: CASSMQEGTEAFF. The CDR3 region has the DNA TGTGCCAGTAGTATGCAGGAGGGCACTGAAGCTTTCTTT.

J is TRBJ2-7 and V is TRBV2, with a weak D call TRBD2 (6 bases). V dropped 4 bases and J dropped 6 bases, with 16 bases sitting between them. The CDR3 is made up of 14 amino acids. Germline V gives CDR1 SNHLY, CDR2 FYNNEI. The CDR3 region is CASSGGFGRGEQYF. Written as DNA, the CDR3 is TGTGCCAGCAGTGGTGGTTTCGGGAGAGGCGAGCAGTACTTC.

The J gene is TRBJ2-7, the V gene TRBV4-1, with TRBD1 matching over 7 bases. Trimming at V came to 2 bases and at J to 4 bases, leaving 20 bases not matched to a gene. This CDR3 comprises 19 residues. Germline loops: CDR1 MGHRA, CDR2 YSYEKL. The CDR3 nucleotides are TGCGCCAGCAGCCAATATCCGCACCCATCCTCGACAGGGTTATACGAGCAGTACTTC. Its protein product is CASSQYPHPSSTGLYEQYF.

V is TRBV9 and J is TRBJ1-6; D may be TRBD1 (5 bases). The length of the CDR3 is 16 residues. Germline V gene lookup returns CDR1 SGDLS and CDR2 YYNGEE. Trimming took 3 bases from V and 4 from J, leaving 14 bases between them. Written as DNA, the CDR3 is TGTGCCAGCAGCGCTGGGGGGGGAGTGTATAATTCACCCCTCCACTTT. Its protein product is CASSAGGGVYNSPLHF.

V and J are TRBV5-1 and TRBJ2-7, with TRBD2 as a possible D gene (5 bases). V gave up 2 bases and J gave up 2 bases, with 17 bases separating them. The germline CDR1 and CDR2 sequences are SGHRS and YFSETQ. The CDR3 contains 16 residues. CDR3 amino acids: CASSFDEGGPTYEQYF. CDR3 coding DNA: TGCGCCAGCAGCTTTGATGAGGGTGGGCCGACCTACGAGCAGTACTTC.

In its sample, this clone was seen a few times. This sequence joins TRBV30 and TRBJ1-5; D uncertain. This CDR3 has 16 residues. V dropped 0 bases and J dropped 0 bases, with 12 bases sitting between them. The V gene's germline CDR1 is GTSNPN and CDR2 SVGIG (reference sequence). CDR3 loop: CAWSVRTVTSNQPQHF. The CDR3 region has the DNA TGTGCCTGGAGTGTACGAACGGTAACTAGCAATCAGCCCCAGCATTTT.

J is TRBJ2-7 and V is TRBV11-3; 10 bases are shared with TRBD2. The CDR3 spans 16 residues. Per the germline V gene, CDR1 is SGHNT and CDR2 is YENEEA. Trimming cost V 6 bases and J 0 bases; bases outside gene matches: 8. The CDR3 nucleotides are TGTGCCAGCAGTACTGGACTAGCGGTGAGCTCCTACGAGCAGTACTTC. This gives the protein CASSTGLAVSSYEQYF.

This chain connects TRBV5-1 to TRBJ1-4; 7 nucleotides align to TRBD1. With V trimmed by 3 bases and J by 5 bases, 4 bases remained unmatched. Germline values: CDR1 SGHRS, CDR2 YFSETQ. The CDR3 runs to 14 residues. The CDR3 here is CASSSRDSNEKLFF. The DNA of the CDR3 is TGCGCCAGCAGCTCAAGGGACAGCAATGAAAAACTGTTTTTT.

This clone was recorded a few times. This chain joins TRBV28 and TRBJ2-7; D gene uncertain. The CDR3 runs to 16 residues. CDR1 is MDHEN, CDR2 SYDVKM, per germline. The V end was cut by 2 bases, the J end by 3 bases, with 17 bases between. The CDR3 coding sequence is TGTGCCAGCAGTTTAGGAGTGAGCGCGTTGGGCTACGAGCAGTACTTC. Translation: CASSLGVSALGYEQYF.

The chain carries TRBV28 and TRBJ1-5; 12 nucleotides agree with TRBD1. CDR3 size: 18 residues. The junction had 10 bases not matched to a gene; V was cut back by 6 bases and J by 1 base. Germline lookup yields CDR1 MDHEN and CDR2 SYDVKM. The CDR3 reads CASSLAGQGAGSNQPQHF. DNA for the CDR3: TGTGCCAGCAGCCTAGCGGGACAGGGGGCAGGCAGCAATCAGCCCCAGCATTTT.

The sample holds one count of this clone. V gene TRBV18 combines with J gene TRBJ2-2; TRBD1 matches at 7 bases. The germline gives CDR1 KGHSH, CDR2 LQKENI. CDR3 length: 16 amino acids. J gave up 5 bases and V 5 bases, and 11 bases lay outside the gene matches. The CDR3 region has the DNA TGTGCCAGCTCATCAACAGACAGGGTCGGGACCGGGGAGCTGTTTTTT. Protein: CASSSTDRVGTGELFF.

This rearrangement joins TRBV7-2 to TRBJ2-7; 7 bases match TRBD2. CDR1 and CDR2 from the germline V gene are SGHTA and FQGNSA. The V segment lost 5 bases and the J segment 3 bases; nucleotides outside the gene matches: 4. This CDR3 has 13 residues. CDR3 DNA sequence: TGTGCCAGCAGCATCGGGAGGAGCTACGAGCAGTACTTC. It specifies CASSIGRSYEQYF.

The chain has TRBV4-3 and TRBJ2-7; 7 nucleotides line up with TRBD1. CDR1 and CDR2 (germline): LGHNA, YSLEER. The CDR3 totals 16 residues. The V and J ends lost 0 bases and 4 bases, in that order; junction bases with no gene match: 9. The CDR3, as DNA: TGCGCCAGCAGCCAAGATCTCAGTTCAGGGGGTTACGAGCAGTACTTC. Amino acid sequence: CASSQDLSSGGYEQYF.